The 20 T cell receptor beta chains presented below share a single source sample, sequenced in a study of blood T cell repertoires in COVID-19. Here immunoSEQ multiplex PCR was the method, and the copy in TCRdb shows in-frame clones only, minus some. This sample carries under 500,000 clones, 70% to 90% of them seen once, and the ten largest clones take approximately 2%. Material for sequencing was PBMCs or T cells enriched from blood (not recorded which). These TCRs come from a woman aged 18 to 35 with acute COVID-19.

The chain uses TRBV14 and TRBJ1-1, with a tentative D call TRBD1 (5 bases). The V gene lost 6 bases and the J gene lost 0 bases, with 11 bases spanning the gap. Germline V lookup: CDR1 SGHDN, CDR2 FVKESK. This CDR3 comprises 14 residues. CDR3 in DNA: TGTGCCAGCAGAAGCGGGGCAATGAACACTGAAGCTTTCTTT. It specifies CASRSGAMNTEAFF.

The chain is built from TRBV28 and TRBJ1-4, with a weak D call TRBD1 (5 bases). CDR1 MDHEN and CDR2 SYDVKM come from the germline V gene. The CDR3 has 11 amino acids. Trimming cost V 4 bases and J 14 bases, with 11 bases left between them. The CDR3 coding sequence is TGTGCCAGCAGTTCCGCCCGGGGGCTGTTTTTT. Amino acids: CASSSARGLFF.

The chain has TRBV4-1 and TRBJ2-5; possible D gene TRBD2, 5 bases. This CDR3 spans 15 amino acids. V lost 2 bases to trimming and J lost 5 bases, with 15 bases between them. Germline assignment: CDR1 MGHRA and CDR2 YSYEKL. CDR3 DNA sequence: TGCGCCAGCAGCCAAAATTCCGGGATCGTGGAGACCCAGTACTTC. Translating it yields CASSQNSGIVETQYF.

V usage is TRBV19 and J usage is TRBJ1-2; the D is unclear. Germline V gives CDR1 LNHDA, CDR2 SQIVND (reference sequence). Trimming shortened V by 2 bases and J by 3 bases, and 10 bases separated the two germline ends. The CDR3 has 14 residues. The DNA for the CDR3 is TGTGCCAGTAGTATATATGACATGGACTATGGCTACACCTTC. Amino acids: CASSIYDMDYGYTF. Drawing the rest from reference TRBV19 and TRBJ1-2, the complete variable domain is DGGITQSPKYLFRKEGQNVTLSCEQNLNHDAMYWYRQDPGQGLRLIYYSQIVNDFQKGDIAEGYSVSREKKESFPLTVTSAQKNPTAFYLCASSIYDMDYGYTFGSGTRLTVV.

The DNA for the CDR3 is TGTGCCAGCAGGTCAGGGGGGAGTACCCACGAGCAGTACTTC. Protein sequence: CASRSGGSTHEQYF. The gene calls are TRBV7-9 and TRBJ2-7, with D perhaps TRBD1 (7 bases). CDR1 is SEHNR and CDR2 is FQNEAQ in the germline V gene (reference sequence). CDR3 size: 14 residues. The ends were cut back, 6 bases at V and 5 bases at J, with 17 bases in the middle.

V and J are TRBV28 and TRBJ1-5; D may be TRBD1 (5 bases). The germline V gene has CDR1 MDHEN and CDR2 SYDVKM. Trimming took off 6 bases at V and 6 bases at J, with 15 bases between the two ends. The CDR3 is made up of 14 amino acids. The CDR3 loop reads CASSPRLDSQPQHF. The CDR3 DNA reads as TGTGCCAGCAGCCCACGGCTTGACAGTCAGCCCCAGCATTTT.

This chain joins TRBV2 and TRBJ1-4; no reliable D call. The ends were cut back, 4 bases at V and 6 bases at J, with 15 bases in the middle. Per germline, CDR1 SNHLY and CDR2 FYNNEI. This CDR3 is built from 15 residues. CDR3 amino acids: CASSVLGLRDEKLFF. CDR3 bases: TGTGCCAGCAGTGTGCTCGGCCTGCGGGATGAAAAACTGTTTTTT.

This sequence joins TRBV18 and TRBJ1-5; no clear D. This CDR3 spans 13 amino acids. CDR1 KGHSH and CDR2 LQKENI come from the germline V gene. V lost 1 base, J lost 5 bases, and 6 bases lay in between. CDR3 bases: TGTGCCAGCTCACCACTCGGGGATCAGCCCCAGCATTTT. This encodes CASSPLGDQPQHF. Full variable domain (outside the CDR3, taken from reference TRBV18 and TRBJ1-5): NAGVMQNPRHLVRRRGQEARLRCSPMKGHSHVYWYRQLPEEGLKFMVYLQKENIIDESGMPKERFSAEFPKEGPSILRIQQVVRGDSAAYFCASSPLGDQPQHFGDGTRLSIL.

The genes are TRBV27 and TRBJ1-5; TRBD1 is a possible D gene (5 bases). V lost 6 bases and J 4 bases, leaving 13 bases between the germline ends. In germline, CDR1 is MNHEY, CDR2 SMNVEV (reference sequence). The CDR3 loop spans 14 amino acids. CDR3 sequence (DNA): TGTGCCAGCAGGTTCGCAGGGTCTAATCAGCCCCAGCATTTT. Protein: CASRFAGSNQPQHF.

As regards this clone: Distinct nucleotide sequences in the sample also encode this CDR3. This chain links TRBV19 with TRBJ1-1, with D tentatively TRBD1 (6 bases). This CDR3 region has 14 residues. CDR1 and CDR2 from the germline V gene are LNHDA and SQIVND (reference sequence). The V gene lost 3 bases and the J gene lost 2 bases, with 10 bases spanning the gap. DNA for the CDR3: TGTGCCAGTAGTATTGGACAGAGTAACACTGAAGCTTTCTTT. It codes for CASSIGQSNTEAFF.

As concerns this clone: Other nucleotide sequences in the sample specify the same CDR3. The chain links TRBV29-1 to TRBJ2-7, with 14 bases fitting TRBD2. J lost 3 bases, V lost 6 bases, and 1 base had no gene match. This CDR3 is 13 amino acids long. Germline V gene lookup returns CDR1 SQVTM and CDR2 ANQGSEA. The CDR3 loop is CSVGTSGGYEQYF. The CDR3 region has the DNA TGCAGCGTGGGGACTAGCGGGGGCTACGAGCAGTACTTC.

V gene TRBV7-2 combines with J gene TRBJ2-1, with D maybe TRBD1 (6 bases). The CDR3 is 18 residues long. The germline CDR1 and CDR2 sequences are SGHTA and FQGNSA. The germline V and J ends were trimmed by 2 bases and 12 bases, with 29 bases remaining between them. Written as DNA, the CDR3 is TGTGCCAGCAGCTTACACACCTCATGGACAGCGGTTGGGGATGGGCAGTTCTTC. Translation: CASSLHTSWTAVGDGQFF.

As DNA, the CDR3 is TGTGCCAGTAGTATAGTGTTTGAGGGATCCGGGGAGCTGTTTTTT. Its translation: CASSIVFEGSGELFF. V and J are TRBV19 and TRBJ2-2; TRBD2 is a possible D gene (5 bases). Trimming cost V 1 base and J 6 bases, with 12 bases left between them. The CDR3 contains 15 residues. Germline loops: CDR1 LNHDA, CDR2 SQIVND (reference sequence).

DNA for the CDR3: TGTGCCAGCAGCCTACAGGGATTTGAGCAGTTCTTC. It yields the protein CASSLQGFEQFF. The V gene is TRBV14, the J gene TRBJ2-1; TRBD1 might be the D (6 bases). Trimming removed 4 bases from V and 9 bases from J, with 10 bases in between. Germline V lookup: CDR1 SGHDN, CDR2 FVKESK. CDR3 length: 12 residues.

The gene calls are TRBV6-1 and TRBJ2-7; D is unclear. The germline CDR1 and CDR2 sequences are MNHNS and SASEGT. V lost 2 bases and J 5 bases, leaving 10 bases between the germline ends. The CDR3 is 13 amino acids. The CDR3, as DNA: TGTGCCAGCAGTGAAAACTACAAGGACGAGCAGTACTTC. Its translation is CASSENYKDEQYF.

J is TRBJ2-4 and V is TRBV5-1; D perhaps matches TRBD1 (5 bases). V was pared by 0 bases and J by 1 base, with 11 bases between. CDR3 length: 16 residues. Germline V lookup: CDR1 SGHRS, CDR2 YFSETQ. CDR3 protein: CASSLGQSLAKNIQYF. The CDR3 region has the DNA TGCGCCAGCAGCTTGGGACAGTCCCTGGCCAAAAACATTCAGTACTTC.

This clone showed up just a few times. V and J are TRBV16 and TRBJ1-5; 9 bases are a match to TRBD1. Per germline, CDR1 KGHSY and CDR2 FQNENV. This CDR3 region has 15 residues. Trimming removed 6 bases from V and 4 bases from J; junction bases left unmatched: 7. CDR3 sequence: CASSPRTGVNQPQHF. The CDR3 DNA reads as TGTGCCAGCAGTCCAAGGACAGGGGTTAATCAGCCCCAGCATTTT.

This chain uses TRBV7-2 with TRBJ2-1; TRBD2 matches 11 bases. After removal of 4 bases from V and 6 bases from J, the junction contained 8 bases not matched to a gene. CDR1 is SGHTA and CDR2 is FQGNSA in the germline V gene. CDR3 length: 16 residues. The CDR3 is CASSWEWGTSGNEQFF. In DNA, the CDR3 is TGTGCCAGCAGCTGGGAATGGGGGACTAGCGGCAATGAGCAGTTCTTC. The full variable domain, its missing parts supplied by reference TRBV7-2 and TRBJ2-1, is GAGVSQSPSNKVTEKGKDVELRCDPISGHTALYWYRQSLGQGLEFLIYFQGNSAPDKSGLPSDRFSAERTGGSVSTLTIQRTQQEDSAVYLCASSWEWGTSGNEQFFGPGTRLTVL.

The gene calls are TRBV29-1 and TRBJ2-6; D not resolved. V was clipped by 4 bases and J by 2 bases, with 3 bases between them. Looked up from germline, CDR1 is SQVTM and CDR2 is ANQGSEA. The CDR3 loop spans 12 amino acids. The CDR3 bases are TGCAGCGTTGTTACTGGGGCCAACGTCCTGACTTTC. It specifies CSVVTGANVLTF.

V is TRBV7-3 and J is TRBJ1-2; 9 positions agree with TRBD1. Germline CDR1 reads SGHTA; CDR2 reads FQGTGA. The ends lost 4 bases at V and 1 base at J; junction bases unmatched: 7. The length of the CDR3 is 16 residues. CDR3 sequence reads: CASSSSGTGINYGYTF. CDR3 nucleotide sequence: TGTGCCAGCAGCTCGTCCGGGACAGGGATTAACTATGGCTACACCTTC.